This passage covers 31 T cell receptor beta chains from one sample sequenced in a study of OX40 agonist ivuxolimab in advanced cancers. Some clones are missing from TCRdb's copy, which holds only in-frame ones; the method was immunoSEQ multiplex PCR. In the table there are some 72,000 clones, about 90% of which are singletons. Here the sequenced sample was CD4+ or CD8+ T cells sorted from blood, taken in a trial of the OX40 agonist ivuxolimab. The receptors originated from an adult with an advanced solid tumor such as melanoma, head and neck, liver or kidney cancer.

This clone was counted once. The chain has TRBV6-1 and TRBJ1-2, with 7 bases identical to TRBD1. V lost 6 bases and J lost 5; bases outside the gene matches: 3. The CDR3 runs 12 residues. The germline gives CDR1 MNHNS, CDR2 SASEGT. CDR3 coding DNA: TGTGCCAGCAGGTACAGGGGATATGGCTACACCTTC. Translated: CASRYRGYGYTF.

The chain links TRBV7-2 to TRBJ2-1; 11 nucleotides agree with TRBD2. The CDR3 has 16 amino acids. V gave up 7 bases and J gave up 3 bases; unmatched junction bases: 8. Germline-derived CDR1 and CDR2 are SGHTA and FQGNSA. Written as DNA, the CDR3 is TGTGCCAGCATGGGATGGGGACTAGCGGACTACAATGAGCAGTTCTTC. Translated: CASMGWGLADYNEQFF.

The CDR3 DNA reads TGTGCCAGCAGCGGAGCTAGCGGGAGGGCGAACACCGGGGAGCTGTTTTTT. This gives the protein CASSGASGRANTGELFF. The chain couples TRBV9 to TRBJ2-2; 12 bases fit TRBD2. Trimming removed 3 bases from V and 0 bases from J; junction bases left unmatched: 3. Germline-derived CDR1 and CDR2 are SGDLS and YYNGEE. This CDR3 region has 17 residues.

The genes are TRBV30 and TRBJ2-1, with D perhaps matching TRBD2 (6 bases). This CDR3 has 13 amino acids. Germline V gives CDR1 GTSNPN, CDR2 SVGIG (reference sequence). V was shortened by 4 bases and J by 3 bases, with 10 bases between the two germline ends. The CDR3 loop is CAWKREYYNEQFF. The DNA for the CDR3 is TGTGCCTGGAAACGGGAGTACTACAATGAGCAGTTCTTC.

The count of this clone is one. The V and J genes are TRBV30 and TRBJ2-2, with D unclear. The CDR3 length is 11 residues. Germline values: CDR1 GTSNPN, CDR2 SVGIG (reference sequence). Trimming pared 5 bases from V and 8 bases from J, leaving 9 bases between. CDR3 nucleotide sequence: TGTGCCTGGGGCCAAGGGGGGGAGCTGTTTTTT. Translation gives CAWGQGGELFF.

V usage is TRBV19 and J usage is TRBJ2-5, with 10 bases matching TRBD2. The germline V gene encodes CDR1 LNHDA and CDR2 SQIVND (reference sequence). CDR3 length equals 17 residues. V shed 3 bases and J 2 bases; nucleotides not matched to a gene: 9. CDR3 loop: CASSMWGSGGIQETQYF. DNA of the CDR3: TGTGCCAGTAGTATGTGGGGTAGCGGGGGGATTCAAGAGACCCAGTACTTC.

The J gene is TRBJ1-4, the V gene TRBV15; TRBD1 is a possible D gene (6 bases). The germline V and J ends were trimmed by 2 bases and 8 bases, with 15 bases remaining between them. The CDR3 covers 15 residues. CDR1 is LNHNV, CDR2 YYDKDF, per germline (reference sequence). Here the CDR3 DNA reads TGTGCCACCAGCAGATCTGGACAGATATCCGAAAAACTGTTTTTT. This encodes CATSRSGQISEKLFF.

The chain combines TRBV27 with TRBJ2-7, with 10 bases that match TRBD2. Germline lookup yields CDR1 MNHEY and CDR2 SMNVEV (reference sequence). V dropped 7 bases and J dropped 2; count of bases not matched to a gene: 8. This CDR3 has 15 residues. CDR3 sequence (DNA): TGTGCCAGCAAGACACCTAGCGGGAGCACCTACGAGCAGTACTTC. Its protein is CASKTPSGSTYEQYF.

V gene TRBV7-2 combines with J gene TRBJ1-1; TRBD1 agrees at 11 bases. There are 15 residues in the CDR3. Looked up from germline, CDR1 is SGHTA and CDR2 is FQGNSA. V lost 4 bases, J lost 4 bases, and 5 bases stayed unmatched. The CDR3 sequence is CASSWGTGGGTEAFF. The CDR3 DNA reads TGTGCCAGCAGCTGGGGGACAGGGGGAGGCACTGAAGCTTTCTTT.

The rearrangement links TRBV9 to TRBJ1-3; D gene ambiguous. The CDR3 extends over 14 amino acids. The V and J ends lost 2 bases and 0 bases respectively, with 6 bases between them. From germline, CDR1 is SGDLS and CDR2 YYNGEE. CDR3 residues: CASSVLTSGNTIYF. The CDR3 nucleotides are TGTGCCAGCAGCGTGTTAACCTCTGGAAACACCATATATTTT.

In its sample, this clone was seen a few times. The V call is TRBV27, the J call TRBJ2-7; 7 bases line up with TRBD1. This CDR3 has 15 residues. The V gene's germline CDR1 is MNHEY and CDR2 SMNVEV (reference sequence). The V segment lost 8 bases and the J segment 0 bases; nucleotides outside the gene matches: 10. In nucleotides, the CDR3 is TGTGCCAGCGGATACAGGGGCTTAAGCTCCTACGAGCAGTACTTC. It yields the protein CASGYRGLSSYEQYF.

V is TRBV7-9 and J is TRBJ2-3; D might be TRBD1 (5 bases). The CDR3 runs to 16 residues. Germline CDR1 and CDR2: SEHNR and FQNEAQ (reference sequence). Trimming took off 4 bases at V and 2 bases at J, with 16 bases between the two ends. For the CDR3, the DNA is TGTGCCAGCAGCTCTCGCACCAGGGATTTCACAGATACGCAGTATTTT. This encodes CASSSRTRDFTDTQYF.

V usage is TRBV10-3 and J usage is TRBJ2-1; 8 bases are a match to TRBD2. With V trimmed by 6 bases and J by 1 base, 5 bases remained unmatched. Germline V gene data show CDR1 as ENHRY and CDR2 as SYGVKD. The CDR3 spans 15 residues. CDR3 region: CAIRERERSYNEQFF. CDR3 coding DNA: TGTGCCATCAGGGAGCGGGAGCGGTCCTACAATGAGCAGTTCTTC.

The CDR3 sequence is CASSKTAGGELEYF. CDR3 nucleotide sequence: TGTGCCAGCAGTAAGACTGCGGGGGGTGAGTTGGAGTATTTT. The chain combines TRBV11-3 with TRBJ2-3, with 8 bases that match TRBD2. V lost 6 bases to trimming and J lost 13 bases; unmatched junction nucleotides: 15. The CDR3 extends over 14 amino acids. The germline gives CDR1 SGHNT, CDR2 YENEEA.

The CDR3 sequence: CASSPLRTTGSGSGANVLTF. CDR3 coding DNA: TGTGCCAGCTCACCCCTCAGAACGACAGGGAGTGGGTCTGGGGCCAACGTCCTGACTTTC. V is TRBV18 and J is TRBJ2-6; 7 nucleotides align to TRBD1. J lost 1 base, V lost 3 bases, and 15 bases had no gene match. The CDR3 loop spans 20 amino acids. Per the germline V gene, CDR1 is KGHSH and CDR2 is LQKENI.

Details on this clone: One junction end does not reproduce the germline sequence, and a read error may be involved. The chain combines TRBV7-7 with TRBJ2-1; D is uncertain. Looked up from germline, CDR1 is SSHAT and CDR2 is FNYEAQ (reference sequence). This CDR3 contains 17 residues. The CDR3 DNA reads TGTGCTAGCAGCTTAGTCCCCGCCCAACTGGGATACAATGAGCAGTTCTTC. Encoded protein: CASSLVPAQLGYNEQFF.

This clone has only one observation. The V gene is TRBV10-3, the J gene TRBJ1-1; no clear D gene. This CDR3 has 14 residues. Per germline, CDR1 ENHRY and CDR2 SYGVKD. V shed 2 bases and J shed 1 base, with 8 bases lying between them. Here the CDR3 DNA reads TGTGCCATCAGTGAGGTGCACTCGAACACTGAAGCTTTCTTT. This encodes CAISEVHSNTEAFF.

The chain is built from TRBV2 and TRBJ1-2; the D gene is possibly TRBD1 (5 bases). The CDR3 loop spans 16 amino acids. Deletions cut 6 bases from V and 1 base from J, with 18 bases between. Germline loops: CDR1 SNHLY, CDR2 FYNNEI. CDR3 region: CASSAPDRDGNYGYTF. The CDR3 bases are TGTGCCAGCAGCGCTCCCGACCGGGACGGTAACTATGGCTACACCTTC.

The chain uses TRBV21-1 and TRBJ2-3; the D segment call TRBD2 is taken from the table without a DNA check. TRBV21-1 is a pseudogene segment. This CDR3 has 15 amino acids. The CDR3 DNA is TGTGCCAGCAGCACCCTTAGCGGGGCCCCGGGTACGCAGTATTTT. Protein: CASSTLSGAPGTQYF.

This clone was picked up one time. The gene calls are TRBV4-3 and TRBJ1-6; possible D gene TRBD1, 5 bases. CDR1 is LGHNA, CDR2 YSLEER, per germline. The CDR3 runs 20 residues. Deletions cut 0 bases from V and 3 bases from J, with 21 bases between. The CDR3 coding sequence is TGCGCCAGCAGCCAAGAGCCAGCGCTGAGGGGAGCGCACTATAATTCACCCCTCCACTTT. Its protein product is CASSQEPALRGAHYNSPLHF.

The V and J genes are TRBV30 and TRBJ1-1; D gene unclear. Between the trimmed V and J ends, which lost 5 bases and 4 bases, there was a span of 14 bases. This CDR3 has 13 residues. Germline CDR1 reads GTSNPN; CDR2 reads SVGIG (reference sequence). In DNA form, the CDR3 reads TGTGCCTGGGACGACTCGTGGGGCACTGAAGCTTTCTTT. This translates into CAWDDSWGTEAFF.

The CDR3 region is CASSAGVGHSYEQYF. In DNA, the CDR3 is TGTGCCAGCTCAGCAGGTGTGGGCCACTCCTACGAGCAGTACTTC. This chain joins TRBV18 and TRBJ2-7; D is undetermined. CDR3 length: 15 amino acids. Germline CDR1 and CDR2: KGHSH and LQKENI. V gave up 5 bases and J gave up 0 bases, with 14 bases separating them.

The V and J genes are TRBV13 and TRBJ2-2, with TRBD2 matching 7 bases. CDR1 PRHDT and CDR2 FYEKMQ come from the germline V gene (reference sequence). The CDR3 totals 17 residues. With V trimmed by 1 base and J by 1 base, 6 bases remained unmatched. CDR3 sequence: CASSLVGRDLNTGELFF. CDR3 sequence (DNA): TGTGCCAGCAGCTTAGTAGGGAGGGACTTGAACACCGGGGAGCTGTTTTTT. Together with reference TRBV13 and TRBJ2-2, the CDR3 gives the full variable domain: AAGVIQSPRHLIKEKRETATLKCYPIPRHDTVYWYQQGPGQDPQFLISFYEKMQSDKGSIPDRFSAQQFSDYHSELNMSSLELGDSALYFCASSLVGRDLNTGELFFGEGSRLTVL.

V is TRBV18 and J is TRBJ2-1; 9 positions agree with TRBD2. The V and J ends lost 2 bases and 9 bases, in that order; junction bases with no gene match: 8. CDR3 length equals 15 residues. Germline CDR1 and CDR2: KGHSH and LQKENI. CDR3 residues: CASSPASGIGSEQFF. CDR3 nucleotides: TGTGCCAGCTCACCAGCTAGCGGGATTGGTAGTGAGCAGTTCTTC.

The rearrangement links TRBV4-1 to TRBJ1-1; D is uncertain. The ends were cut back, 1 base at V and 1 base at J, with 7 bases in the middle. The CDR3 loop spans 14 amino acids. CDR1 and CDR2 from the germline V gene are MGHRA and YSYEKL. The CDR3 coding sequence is TGCGCCAGCAGCCAAGTAGCAGGGAACACTGAAGCTTTCTTT. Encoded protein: CASSQVAGNTEAFF.

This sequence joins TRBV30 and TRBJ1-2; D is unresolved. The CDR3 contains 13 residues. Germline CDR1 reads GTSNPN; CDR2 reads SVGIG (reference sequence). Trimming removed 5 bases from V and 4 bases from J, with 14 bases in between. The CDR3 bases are TGTGCCTGGGTTGCGACACTAACCTATGGCTACACCTTC. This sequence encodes CAWVATLTYGYTF.

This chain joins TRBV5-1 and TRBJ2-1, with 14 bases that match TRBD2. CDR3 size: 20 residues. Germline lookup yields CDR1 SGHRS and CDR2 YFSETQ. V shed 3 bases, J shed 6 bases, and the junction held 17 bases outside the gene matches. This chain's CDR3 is CASSYRTGTSGGKNPNEQFF. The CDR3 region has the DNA TGCGCCAGCAGCTATAGAACCGGGACTAGCGGGGGTAAAAACCCCAATGAGCAGTTCTTC. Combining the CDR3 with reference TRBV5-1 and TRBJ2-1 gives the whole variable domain KAGVTQTPRYLIKTRGQQVTLSCSPISGHRSVSWYQQTPGQGLQFLFEYFSETQRNKGNFPGRFSGRQFSNSRSEMNVSTLELGDSALYLCASSYRTGTSGGKNPNEQFFGPGTRLTVL.

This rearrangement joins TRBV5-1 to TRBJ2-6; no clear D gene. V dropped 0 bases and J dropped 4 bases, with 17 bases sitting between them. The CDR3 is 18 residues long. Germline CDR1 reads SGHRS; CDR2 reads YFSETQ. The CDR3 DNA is TGCGCCAGCAGCTTGGATGGCCAGCCGCTTGCCGGGGCCAACGTCCTGACTTTC. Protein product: CASSLDGQPLAGANVLTF.

The CDR3 loop is CASCSGTGRTDTQYF. Here the CDR3 DNA reads TGCGCCAGCTGCTCCGGGACAGGTCGCACAGATACGCAGTATTTT. The chain recombines TRBV5-1 with TRBJ2-3, with 8 bases lining up with TRBD1. The CDR3 consists of 15 residues. Germline-derived CDR1 and CDR2 are SGHRS and YFSETQ. Unmatched junction bases numbered 8, after V lost 7 bases and J lost 1 base.

The CDR3 region has the DNA TGTGCCAGCAGCTCAGGGTTCGATAATTCACCCCTCCACTTT. Protein: CASSSGFDNSPLHF. V gene TRBV5-4 combines with J gene TRBJ1-6; tentative D call: TRBD1 (5 bases). The V end lost 3 bases, the J end lost 5 bases, and 9 bases lay between the germline ends. The germline gives CDR1 SGHNT, CDR2 YYREEE (reference sequence). The CDR3 totals 14 residues.

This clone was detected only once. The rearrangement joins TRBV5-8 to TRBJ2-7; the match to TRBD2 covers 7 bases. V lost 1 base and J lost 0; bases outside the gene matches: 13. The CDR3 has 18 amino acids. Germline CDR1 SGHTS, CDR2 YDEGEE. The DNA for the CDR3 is TGTGCCAGCAGCTTGCAAGGGGCTACGGGAGGACTCTCCTACGAGCAGTACTTC. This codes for CASSLQGATGGLSYEQYF.